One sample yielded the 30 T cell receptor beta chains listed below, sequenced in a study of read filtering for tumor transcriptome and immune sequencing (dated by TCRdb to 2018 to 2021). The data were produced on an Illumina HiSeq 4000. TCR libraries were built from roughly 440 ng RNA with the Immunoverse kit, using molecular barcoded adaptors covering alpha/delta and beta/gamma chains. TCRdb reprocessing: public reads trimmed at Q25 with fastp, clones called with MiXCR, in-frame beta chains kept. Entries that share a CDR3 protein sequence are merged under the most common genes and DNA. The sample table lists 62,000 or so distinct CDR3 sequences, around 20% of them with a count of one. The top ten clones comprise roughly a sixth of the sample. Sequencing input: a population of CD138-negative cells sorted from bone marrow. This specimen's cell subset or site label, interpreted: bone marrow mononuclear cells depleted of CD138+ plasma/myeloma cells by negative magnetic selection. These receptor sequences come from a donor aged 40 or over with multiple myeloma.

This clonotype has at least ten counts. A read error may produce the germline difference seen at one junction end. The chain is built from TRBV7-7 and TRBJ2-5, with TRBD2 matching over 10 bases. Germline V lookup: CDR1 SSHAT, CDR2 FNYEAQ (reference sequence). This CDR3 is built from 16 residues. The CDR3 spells CASSLGSGGAQETQYF. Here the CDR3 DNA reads TGTGCTAGCAGCTTAGGAAGCGGGGGGGCCCAAGAGACCCAGTACTTC.

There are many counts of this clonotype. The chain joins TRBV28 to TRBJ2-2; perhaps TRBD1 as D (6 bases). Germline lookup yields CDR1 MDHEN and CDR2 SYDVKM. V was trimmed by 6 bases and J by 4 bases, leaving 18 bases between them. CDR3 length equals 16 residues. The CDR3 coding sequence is TGTGCCAGCAGCCCCACACAGGGTACCCCCACCGGGGAGCTGTTTTTT. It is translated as CASSPTQGTPTGELFF.

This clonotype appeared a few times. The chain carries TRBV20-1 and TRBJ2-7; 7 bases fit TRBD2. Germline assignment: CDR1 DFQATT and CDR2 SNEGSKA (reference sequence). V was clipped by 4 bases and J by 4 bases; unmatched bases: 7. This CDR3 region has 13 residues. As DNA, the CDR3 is TGCAGTGCTATGCGGGAGTCTCGGTACGAGCAGTACTTC. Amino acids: CSAMRESRYEQYF.

CDR3 loop: CSVSVPPTNEQFF. CDR3 sequence (DNA): TGCAGTGTAAGTGTTCCCCCGACCAATGAGCAGTTCTTC. The chain has TRBV20-1 and TRBJ2-1; no firm D call. V lost 7 bases to trimming and J lost 6 bases, with 16 bases between them. The CDR3 contains 13 residues. Germline CDR1 and CDR2: DFQATT and SNEGSKA (reference sequence).

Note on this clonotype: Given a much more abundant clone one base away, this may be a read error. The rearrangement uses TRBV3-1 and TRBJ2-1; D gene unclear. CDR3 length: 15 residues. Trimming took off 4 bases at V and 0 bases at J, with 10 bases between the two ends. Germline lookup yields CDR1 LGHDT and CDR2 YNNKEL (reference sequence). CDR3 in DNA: TGTGCCAGCAGCCGCCGGCCCGACTCCTACAATGAGCAGTTCTTC. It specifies CASSRRPDSYNEQFF.

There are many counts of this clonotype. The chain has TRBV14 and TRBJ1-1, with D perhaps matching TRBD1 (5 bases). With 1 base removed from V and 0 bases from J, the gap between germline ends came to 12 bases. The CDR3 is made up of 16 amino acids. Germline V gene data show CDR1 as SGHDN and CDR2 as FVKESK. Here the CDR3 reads CASSQGRTTMNTEAFF. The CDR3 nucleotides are TGTGCCAGCAGCCAAGGTAGGACAACCATGAACACTGAAGCTTTCTTT.

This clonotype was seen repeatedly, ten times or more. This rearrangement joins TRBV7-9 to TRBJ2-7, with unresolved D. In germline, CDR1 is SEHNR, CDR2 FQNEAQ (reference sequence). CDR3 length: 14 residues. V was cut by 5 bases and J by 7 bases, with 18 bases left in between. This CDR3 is CASSPVIEASEQYF. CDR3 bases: TGTGCCAGCAGCCCCGTTATAGAAGCATCGGAGCAGTACTTC. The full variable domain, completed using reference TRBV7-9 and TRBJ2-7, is DTGVSQNPRHKITKRGQNVTFRCDPISEHNRLYWYRQTLGQGPEFLTYFQNEAQLEKSRLLSDRFSAERPKGSFSTLEIQRTEQGDSAMYLCASSPVIEASEQYFGPGTRLTVT.

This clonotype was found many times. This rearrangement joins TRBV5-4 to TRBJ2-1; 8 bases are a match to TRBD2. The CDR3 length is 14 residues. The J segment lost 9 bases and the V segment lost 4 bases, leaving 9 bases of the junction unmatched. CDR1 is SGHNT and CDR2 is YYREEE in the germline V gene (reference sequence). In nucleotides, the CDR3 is TGTGCCAGCAGCAATGCGGGAGGCCATGGTGAGCAGTTCTTC. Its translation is CASSNAGGHGEQFF.

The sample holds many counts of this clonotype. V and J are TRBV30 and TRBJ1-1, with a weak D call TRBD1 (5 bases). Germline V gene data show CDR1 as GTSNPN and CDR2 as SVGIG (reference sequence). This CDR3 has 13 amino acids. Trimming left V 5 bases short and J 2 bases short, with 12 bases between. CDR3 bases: TGTGCCTGGGGTCGGACAAGAAACACTGAAGCTTTCTTT. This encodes CAWGRTRNTEAFF.

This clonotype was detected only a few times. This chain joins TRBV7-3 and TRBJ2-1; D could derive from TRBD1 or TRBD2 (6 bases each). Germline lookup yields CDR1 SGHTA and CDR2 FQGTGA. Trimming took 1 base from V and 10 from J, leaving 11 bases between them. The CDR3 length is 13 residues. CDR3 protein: CASSLNGGGEQFF. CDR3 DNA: TGTGCCAGCAGCTTAAACGGGGGCGGCGAGCAGTTCTTC.

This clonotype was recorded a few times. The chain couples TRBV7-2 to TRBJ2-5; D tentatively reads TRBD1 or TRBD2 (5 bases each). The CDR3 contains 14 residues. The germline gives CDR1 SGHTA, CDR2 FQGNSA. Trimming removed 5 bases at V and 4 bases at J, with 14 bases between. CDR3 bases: TGTGCCAGCAGCAACGGTGGGGGTAGAGAGACCCAGTACTTC. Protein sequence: CASSNGGGRETQYF.

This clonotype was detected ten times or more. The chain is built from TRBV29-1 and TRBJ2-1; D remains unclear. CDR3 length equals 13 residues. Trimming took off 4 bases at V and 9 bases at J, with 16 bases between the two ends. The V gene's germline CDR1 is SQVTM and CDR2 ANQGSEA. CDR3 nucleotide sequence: TGCAGCGTTGTCCCGCGGCCCGGTACTGAGCAGTTCTTC. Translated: CSVVPRPGTEQFF.

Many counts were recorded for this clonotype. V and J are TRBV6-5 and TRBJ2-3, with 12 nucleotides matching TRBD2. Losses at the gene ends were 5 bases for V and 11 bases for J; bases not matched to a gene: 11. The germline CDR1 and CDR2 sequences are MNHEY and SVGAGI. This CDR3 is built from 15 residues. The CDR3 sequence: CASSPTSGSFPEQYF. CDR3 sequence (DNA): TGTGCCAGCAGTCCGACTAGCGGGAGTTTTCCGGAGCAGTATTTT.

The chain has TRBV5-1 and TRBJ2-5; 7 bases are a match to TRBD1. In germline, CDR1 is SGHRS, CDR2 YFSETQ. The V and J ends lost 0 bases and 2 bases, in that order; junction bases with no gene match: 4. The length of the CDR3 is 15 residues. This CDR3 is CASSLGRQGQETQYF. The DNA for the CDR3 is TGCGCCAGCAGCTTGGGCAGACAGGGACAAGAGACCCAGTACTTC.

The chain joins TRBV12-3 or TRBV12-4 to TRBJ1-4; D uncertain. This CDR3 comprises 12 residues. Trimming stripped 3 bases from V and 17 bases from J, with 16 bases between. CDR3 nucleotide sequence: TGTGCCAGCAGTTTGAACCGGGAAAATCCCTTTTTT. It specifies CASSLNRENPFF.

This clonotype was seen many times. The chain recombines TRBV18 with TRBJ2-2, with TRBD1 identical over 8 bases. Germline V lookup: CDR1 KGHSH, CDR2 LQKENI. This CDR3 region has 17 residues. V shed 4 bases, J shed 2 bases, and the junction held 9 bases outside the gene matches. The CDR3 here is CASSLTRDRSNTGELFF. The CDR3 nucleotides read TGTGCCAGCTCACTCACCCGGGACAGGAGCAACACCGGGGAGCTGTTTTTT. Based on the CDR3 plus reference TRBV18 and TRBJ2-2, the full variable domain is NAGVMQNPRHLVRRRGQEARLRCSPMKGHSHVYWYRQLPEEGLKFMVYLQKENIIDESGMPKERFSAEFPKEGPSILRIQQVVRGDSAAYFCASSLTRDRSNTGELFFGEGSRLTVL.

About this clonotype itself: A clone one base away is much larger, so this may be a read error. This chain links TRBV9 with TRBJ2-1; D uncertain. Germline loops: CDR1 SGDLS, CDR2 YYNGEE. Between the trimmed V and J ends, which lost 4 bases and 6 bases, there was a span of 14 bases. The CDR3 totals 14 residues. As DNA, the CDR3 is TGTGCCAGCAGCCCGATCTTTCAAAGCAATGAGCAGTTCTTC. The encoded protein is CASSPIFQSNEQFF. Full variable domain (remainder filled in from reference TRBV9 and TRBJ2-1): DSGVTQTPKHLITATGQRVTLRCSPRSGDLSVYWYQQSLDQGLQFLIQYYNGEERAKGNILERFSAQQFPDLHSELNLSSLELGDSALYFCASSPIFQSNEQFFGPGTRLTVL.

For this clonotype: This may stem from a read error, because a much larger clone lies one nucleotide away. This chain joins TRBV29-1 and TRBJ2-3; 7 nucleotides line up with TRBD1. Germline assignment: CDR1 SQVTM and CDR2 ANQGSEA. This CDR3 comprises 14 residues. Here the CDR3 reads CGARTTGVRGTQYF. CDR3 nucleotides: TGCGGCGCCCGGACCACAGGGGTGAGAGGTACGCAGTATTTT.

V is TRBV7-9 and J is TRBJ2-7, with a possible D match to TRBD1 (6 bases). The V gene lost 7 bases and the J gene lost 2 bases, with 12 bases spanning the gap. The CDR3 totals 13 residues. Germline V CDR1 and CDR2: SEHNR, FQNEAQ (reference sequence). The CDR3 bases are TGTGCCAGCACCCTGGACAGAACCTACGAGCAGTACTTC. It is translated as CASTLDRTYEQYF.

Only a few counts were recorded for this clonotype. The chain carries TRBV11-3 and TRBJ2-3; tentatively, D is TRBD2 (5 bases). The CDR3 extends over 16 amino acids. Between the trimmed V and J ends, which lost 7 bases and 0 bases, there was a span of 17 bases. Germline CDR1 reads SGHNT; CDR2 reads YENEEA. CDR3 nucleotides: TGTGCCAGCACCCATGGGAGCGCGATAAGCACAGATACGCAGTATTTT. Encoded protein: CASTHGSAISTDTQYF.

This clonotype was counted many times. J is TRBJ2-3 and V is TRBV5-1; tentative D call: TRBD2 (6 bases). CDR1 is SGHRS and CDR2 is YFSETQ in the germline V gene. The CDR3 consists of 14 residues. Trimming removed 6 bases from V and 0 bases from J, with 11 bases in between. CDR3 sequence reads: CASMRDYSTDTQYF. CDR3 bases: TGCGCCAGCATGCGGGATTACAGCACAGATACGCAGTATTTT.

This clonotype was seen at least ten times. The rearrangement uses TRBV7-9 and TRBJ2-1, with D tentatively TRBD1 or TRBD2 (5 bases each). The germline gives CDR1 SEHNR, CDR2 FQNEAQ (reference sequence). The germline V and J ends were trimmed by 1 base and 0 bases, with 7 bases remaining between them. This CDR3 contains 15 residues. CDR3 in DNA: TGTGCCAGCAGCTTAGTGGGGGACTCCTACAATGAGCAGTTCTTC. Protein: CASSLVGDSYNEQFF.

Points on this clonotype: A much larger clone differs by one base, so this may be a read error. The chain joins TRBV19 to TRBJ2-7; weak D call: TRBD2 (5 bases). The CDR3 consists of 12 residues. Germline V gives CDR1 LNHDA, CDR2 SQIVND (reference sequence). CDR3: CAGSKSGHEQYF. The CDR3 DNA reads TGTGCCGGTAGTAAAAGCGGCCACGAGCAGTACTTC.

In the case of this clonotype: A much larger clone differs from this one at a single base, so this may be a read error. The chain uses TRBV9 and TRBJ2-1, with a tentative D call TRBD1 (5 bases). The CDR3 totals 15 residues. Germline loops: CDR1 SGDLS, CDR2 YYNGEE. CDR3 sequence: CTSSTFPQQADEQFF. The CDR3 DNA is TGTACCAGCAGCACATTTCCACAACAGGCCGATGAGCAGTTCTTC. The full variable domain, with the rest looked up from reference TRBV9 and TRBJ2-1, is DSGVTQTPKHLITATGQRVTLRCSPRSGDLSVYWYQQSLDQGLQFLIQYYNGEERAKGNILERFSAQQFPDLHSELNLSSLELGDSALYFCTSSTFPQQADEQFFGPGTRLTVL.

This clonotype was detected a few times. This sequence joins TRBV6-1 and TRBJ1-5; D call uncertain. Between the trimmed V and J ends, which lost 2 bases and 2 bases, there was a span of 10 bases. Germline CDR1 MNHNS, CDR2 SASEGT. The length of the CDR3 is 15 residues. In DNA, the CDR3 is TGTGCCAGCAGTGAAATGGGTGTCGGCAATCAGCCCCAGCATTTT. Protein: CASSEMGVGNQPQHF.

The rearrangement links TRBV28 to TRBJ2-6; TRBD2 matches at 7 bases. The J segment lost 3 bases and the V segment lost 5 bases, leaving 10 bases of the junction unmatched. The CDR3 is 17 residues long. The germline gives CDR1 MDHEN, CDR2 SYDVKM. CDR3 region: CASSPTGAGRGANVLTF. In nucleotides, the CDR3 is TGTGCCAGCAGTCCGACGGGAGCGGGGCGTGGGGCCAACGTCCTGACTTTC.

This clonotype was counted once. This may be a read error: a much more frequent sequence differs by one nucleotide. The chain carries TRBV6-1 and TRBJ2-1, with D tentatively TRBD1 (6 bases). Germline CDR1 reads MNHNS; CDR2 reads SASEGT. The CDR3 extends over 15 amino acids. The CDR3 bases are TGTGCCAGCAGTGATGCAGGGGCGGGTTACAATGAGCAGCTCTTC. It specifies CASSDAGAGYNEQLF.

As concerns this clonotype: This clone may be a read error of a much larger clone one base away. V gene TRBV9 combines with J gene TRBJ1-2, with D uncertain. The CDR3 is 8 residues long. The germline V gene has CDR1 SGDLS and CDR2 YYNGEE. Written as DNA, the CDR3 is TGTGTCAGCAGCTCTCCGGGCTTC. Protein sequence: CVSSSPGF.

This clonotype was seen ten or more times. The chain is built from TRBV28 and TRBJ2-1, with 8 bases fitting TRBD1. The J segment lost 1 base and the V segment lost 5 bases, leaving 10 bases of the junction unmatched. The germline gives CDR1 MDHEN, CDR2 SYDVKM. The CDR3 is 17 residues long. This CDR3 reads CASSVDRGHGSYNEQFF. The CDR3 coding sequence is TGTGCCAGCAGTGTCGACAGGGGCCACGGGTCCTACAATGAGCAGTTCTTC.

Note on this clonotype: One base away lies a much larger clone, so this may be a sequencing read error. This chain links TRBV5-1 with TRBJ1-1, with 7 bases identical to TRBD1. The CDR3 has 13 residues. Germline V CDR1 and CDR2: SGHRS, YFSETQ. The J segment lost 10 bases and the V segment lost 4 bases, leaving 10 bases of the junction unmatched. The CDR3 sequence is CASSTGQEGGAFF. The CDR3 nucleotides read TGCGCCAGCAGCACCGGACAGGAGGGGGGAGCTTTCTTT.